A single sample gave rise to the 10 T cell receptor beta chains below, sequenced in a study of shared clonotypes between healthy human individuals. TCRdb's copy holds only in-frame clones and misses some; the assay was immunoSEQ multiplex PCR. The data show some 2,000,000 clones, over 85% seen once. CD8 cells classed as naive were CD45RO-negative and positively selected for CCR7, excluding terminally differentiated effector memory CD45RA+ cells. Source material: naive CD8+ T cells sorted from blood. The receptors here all came from a man aged 18 to 29 in good health.

This clone has a single count. The chain uses TRBV15 and TRBJ2-7; D ambiguous. CDR3 length equals 15 residues. Germline CDR1 is LNHNV and CDR2 is YYDKDF (reference sequence). Trimming stripped 0 bases from V and 1 base from J, with 10 bases between. The CDR3 sequence is CATSRDRAASYEQYF. The CDR3 DNA reads TGTGCCACCAGCAGAGATAGGGCAGCTTCCTACGAGCAGTACTTC.

The V call is TRBV27, the J call TRBJ2-5, with D possibly TRBD1 on 6 matching bases. Germline loops: CDR1 MNHEY, CDR2 SMNVEV (reference sequence). The V end lost 2 bases, the J end lost 1 base, and 14 bases lay between the germline ends. The CDR3 sequence is 16 residues long. CDR3 nucleotide sequence: TGTGCCAGCAGTTTAAGGTCCAGGGGCGGCCAAGAGACCCAGTACTTC. Protein sequence: CASSLRSRGGQETQYF.

The gene calls are TRBV28 and TRBJ1-1; TRBD1 aligns across 9 bases. The V and J ends lost 3 bases and 1 base, in that order; junction bases with no gene match: 9. CDR1 is MDHEN and CDR2 is SYDVKM in the germline V gene. There are 17 residues in the CDR3. CDR3 residues: CASSFEGQGYPNTEAFF. The CDR3 nucleotides are TGTGCCAGCAGTTTTGAGGGACAGGGCTACCCGAACACTGAAGCTTTCTTT. Supplemented by reference TRBV28 and TRBJ1-1, the full variable domain reads DVKVTQSSRYLVKRTGEKVFLECVQDMDHENMFWYRQDPGLGLRLIYFSYDVKMKEKGDIPEGYSVSREKKERFSLILESASTNQTSMYLCASSFEGQGYPNTEAFFGQGTRLTVV.

The chain couples TRBV5-1 to TRBJ2-7, with D possibly TRBD1 on 6 matching bases. CDR1 is SGHRS and CDR2 is YFSETQ in the germline V gene. The length of the CDR3 is 14 residues. V was shortened by 3 bases and J by 6 bases, with 16 bases between the two germline ends. In nucleotides, the CDR3 is TGCGCCAGCAGCTCCGGGACACTTGAACTCGAGCAGTACTTC. Translating gives CASSSGTLELEQYF. The variable domain in full, completed from reference TRBV5-1 and TRBJ2-7, reads KAGVTQTPRYLIKTRGQQVTLSCSPISGHRSVSWYQQTPGQGLQFLFEYFSETQRNKGNFPGRFSGRQFSNSRSEMNVSTLELGDSALYLCASSSGTLELEQYFGPGTRLTVT.

The J gene is TRBJ2-5, the V gene TRBV19; D might be TRBD1 (6 bases). The germline V and J ends were trimmed by 3 bases and 5 bases, with 13 bases remaining between them. CDR3 length equals 14 residues. CDR1 is LNHDA and CDR2 is SQIVND in the germline V gene (reference sequence). CDR3 protein: CASSMAGAGETQYF. CDR3 sequence (DNA): TGTGCCAGTAGTATGGCAGGGGCCGGGGAGACCCAGTACTTC.

The chain links TRBV9 to TRBJ2-5; D is ambiguous. Deletions cut 3 bases from V and 3 bases from J, with 12 bases between. This CDR3 has 14 amino acids. Germline CDR1 reads SGDLS; CDR2 reads YYNGEE. DNA for the CDR3: TGTGCCAGCAGCGCATTGGTATCCGAAGAGACCCAGTACTTC. Translating gives CASSALVSEETQYF.

CDR3 DNA: TGTGCCAGCAGCTTAGCGGTTCAGTTCTATGGCTACACCTTC. It is translated as CASSLAVQFYGYTF. This chain uses TRBV7-2 with TRBJ1-2, with D unresolved. CDR1 SGHTA and CDR2 FQGNSA come from the germline V gene. This CDR3 is built from 14 residues. The V end was cut by 0 bases, the J end by 4 bases, with 9 bases between.

The chain couples TRBV7-2 to TRBJ2-5, with 7 bases matching TRBD1. The germline V gene has CDR1 SGHTA and CDR2 FQGNSA. V gave up 3 bases and J gave up 5 bases; unmatched junction bases: 9. This CDR3 region has 15 residues. CDR3: CASSFHRDRGETQYF. DNA of the CDR3: TGTGCCAGCAGCTTCCACCGGGACAGAGGGGAGACCCAGTACTTC. The whole variable domain, remainder taken from reference TRBV7-2 and TRBJ2-5, is GAGVSQSPSNKVTEKGKDVELRCDPISGHTALYWYRQSLGQGLEFLIYFQGNSAPDKSGLPSDRFSAERTGGSVSTLTIQRTQQEDSAVYLCASSFHRDRGETQYFGPGTRLLVL.

V and J are TRBV10-1 and TRBJ2-1; D is possibly TRBD2 (6 bases). CDR1 is WNHNN, CDR2 SYGVQD, per germline (reference sequence). This CDR3 region has 17 residues. Trimming pared 0 bases from V and 7 bases from J, leaving 19 bases between. This chain's CDR3 is CASSESRRLGLLNEQFF. CDR3 DNA: TGCGCCAGCAGTGAGTCGAGGAGACTAGGCCTACTTAATGAGCAGTTCTTC.

The chain links TRBV29-1 to TRBJ2-1; D not resolved. The germline V and J ends were trimmed by 4 bases and 0 bases, with 10 bases remaining between them. From germline, CDR1 is SQVTM and CDR2 ANQGSEA. The CDR3 is made up of 14 amino acids. The DNA of the CDR3 is TGCAGCGTTGGGGCATTTCCCTCCTACAATGAGCAGTTCTTC. Translated: CSVGAFPSYNEQFF.